This T cell receptor beta chain was documented in a study of early T cells in non-severe SARS-CoV-2 infection. At the level of the study: RNA in bulk from unsorted whole blood was sequenced, and chains were unpaired.

Researchers attached unique molecular identifiers to individual cDNA molecules. TCRdb re-derived calls from the 5' RACE reads in MiXCR, one entry per CDR3 protein. The table has around 58,000 distinct CDR3 sequences, around 7.7% seen once. Findings of the study overall: The matching step, a VDJdb search, favored anti-spike CD8 responses and missed private and CD4 specificities.

This clonotype was detected a few times. No antigen is known for it. Specimen: whole blood, collected at baseline. This TCR derives from an adult who was a healthcare worker with PCR-confirmed SARS-CoV-2 infection or an uninfected control (not recorded which).

The CDR3 coding sequence is TGTGCCAGCAGCTTAGCTAATGAGCAGTTCTTC. Its translation is CASSLANEQFF. The V gene is TRBV7-6, the J gene TRBJ2-1; no firm D call. Trimming cost V 0 bases and J 7 bases, with 1 base left between them. Germline V gene data show CDR1 as SGHVS and CDR2 as FNYEAQ. The CDR3 contains 11 residues.